The present T cell receptor (beta chain) was sequenced within a study of shared clonotypes between healthy human individuals. TCRdb's table, derived via immunoSEQ multiplex PCR, lists solely in-frame clones and lacks some. Among some 2,500,000 clones listed, 80% to 95% were seen once. This clone turned up a few times. The CDR3 sequence is 13 residues long. Germline V gene lookup returns CDR1 SGHVS and CDR2 FNYEAQ. V lost 5 bases and J 6 bases, leaving 10 bases between the germline ends. The V and J genes are TRBV7-6 and TRBJ2-2, with D unresolved. This receptor was obtained from a man between 18 and 35 years old in good health. Some clones in this sample may be carry-over from other donors' samples. Sequencing input: naive CD4+ T cells from PBMCs. Noted subset: CD45RA+ positively selected. CDR3 region: CASSLTEPGELFF. As DNA, the CDR3 is TGTGCCAGCAGCCTAACGGAGCCCGGGGAGCTGTTTTTT.